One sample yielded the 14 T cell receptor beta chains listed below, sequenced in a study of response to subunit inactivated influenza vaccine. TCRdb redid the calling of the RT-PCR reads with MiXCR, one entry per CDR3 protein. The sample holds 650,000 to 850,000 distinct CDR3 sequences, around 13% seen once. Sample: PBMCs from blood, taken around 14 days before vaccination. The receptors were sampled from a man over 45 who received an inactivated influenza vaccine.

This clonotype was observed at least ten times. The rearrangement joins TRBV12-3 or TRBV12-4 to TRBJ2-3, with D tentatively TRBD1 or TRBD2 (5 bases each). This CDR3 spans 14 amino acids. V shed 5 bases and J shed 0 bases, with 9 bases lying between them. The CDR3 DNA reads TGTGCCAGCAGTACCGGGACCAGCACAGATACGCAGTATTTT. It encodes CASSTGTSTDTQYF.

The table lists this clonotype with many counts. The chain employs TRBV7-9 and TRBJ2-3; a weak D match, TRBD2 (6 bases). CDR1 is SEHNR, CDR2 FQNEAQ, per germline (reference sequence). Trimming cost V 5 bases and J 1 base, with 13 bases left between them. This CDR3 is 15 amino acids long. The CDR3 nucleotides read TGTGCCAGCAGCCAGGGTGGCGGGGGCACAGATACGCAGTATTTT. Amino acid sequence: CASSQGGGGTDTQYF.

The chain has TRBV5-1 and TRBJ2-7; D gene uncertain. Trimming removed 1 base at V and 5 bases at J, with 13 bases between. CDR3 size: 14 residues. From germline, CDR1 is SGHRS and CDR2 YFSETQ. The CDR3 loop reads CASSLTVGSHEQYF. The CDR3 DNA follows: TGCGCCAGCAGCTTGACGGTCGGAAGCCACGAGCAGTACTTC.

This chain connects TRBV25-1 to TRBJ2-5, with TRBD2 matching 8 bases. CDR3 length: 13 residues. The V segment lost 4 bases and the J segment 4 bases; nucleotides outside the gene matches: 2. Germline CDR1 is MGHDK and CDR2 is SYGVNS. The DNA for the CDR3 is TGTGCCAGCAGTGCCCTAGCGGGAGAGACCCAGTACTTC. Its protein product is CASSALAGETQYF.

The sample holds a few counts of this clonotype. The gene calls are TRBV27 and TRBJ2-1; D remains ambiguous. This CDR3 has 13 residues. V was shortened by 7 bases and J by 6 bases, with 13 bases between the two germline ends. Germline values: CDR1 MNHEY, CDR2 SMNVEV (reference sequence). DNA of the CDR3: TGTGCCAGCACTGGCGGCCTGGGCAATGAGCAGTTCTTC. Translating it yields CASTGGLGNEQFF.

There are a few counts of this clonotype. The CDR3 DNA reads as TGCGCCAGCAGCATCGGACAGCAAGAGACCCAGTACTTC. It specifies CASSIGQQETQYF. V is TRBV5-1 and J is TRBJ2-5; perhaps TRBD1 as D (6 bases). The CDR3 totals 13 residues. Trimming removed 4 bases at V and 2 bases at J, with 9 bases between. Germline values: CDR1 SGHRS, CDR2 YFSETQ.

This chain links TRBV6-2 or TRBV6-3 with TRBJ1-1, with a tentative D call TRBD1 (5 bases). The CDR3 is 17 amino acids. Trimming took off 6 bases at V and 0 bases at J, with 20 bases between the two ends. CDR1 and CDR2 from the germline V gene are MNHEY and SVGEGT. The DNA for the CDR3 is TGTGCCAGCAGCCGGCGGGGACCCGAAGGAATGAACACTGAAGCTTTCTTT. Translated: CASSRRGPEGMNTEAFF.

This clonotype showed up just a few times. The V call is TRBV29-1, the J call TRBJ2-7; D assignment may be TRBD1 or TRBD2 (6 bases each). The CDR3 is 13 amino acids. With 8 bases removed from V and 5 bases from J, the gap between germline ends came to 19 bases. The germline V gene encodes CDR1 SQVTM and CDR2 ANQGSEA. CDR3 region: CSSQEGGRDEQYF. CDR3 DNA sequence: TGCAGCTCCCAGGAAGGGGGGCGAGACGAGCAGTACTTC.

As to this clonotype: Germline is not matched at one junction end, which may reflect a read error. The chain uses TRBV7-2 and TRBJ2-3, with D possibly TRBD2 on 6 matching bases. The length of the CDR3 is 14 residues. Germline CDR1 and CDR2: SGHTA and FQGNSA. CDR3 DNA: TGTGCCAGCAGCTCTAACGGGGGAGGAGATACGCAGTCTTTT. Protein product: CASSSNGGGDTQSF.

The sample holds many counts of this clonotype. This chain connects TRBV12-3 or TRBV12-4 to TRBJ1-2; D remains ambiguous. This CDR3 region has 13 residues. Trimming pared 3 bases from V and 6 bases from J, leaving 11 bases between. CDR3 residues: CASSFTGGDGYTF. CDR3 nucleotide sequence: TGTGCCAGCAGTTTTACCGGCGGCGATGGCTACACCTTC.

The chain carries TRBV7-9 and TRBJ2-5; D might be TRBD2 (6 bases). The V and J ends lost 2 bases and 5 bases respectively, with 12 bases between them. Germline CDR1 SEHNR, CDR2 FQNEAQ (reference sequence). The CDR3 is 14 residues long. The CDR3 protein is CASSLLAGRETQYF. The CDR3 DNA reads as TGTGCCAGCAGCTTATTGGCGGGACGGGAGACCCAGTACTTC.

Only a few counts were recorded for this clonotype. This CDR3 is CASSLGFSSGANVLTF. In nucleotides, the CDR3 is TGTGCCAGCAGCTTGGGGTTTTCCTCTGGGGCCAACGTCCTGACTTTC. The gene calls are TRBV5-4 and TRBJ2-6, with D uncertain. The CDR3 is 16 residues long. V shed 0 bases and J shed 0 bases, with 7 bases lying between them. Germline V gene sequence: CDR1 SGHNT, CDR2 YYREEE (reference sequence).

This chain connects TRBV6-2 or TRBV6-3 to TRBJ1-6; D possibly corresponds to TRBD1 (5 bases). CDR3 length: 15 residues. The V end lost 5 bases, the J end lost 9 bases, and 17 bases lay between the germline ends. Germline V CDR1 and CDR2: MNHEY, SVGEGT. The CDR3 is CASSLLRTNGSPLHF. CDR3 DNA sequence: TGTGCCAGCAGTCTACTTAGGACAAACGGTTCACCCCTCCACTTT.

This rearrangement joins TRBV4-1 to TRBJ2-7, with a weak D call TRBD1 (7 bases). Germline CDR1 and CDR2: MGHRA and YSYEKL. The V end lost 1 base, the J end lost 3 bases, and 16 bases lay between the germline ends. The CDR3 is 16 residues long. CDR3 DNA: TGCGCCAGCAGCCAAGCCTCCAGGGGGGACTTCTACGAGCAGTACTTC. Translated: CASSQASRGDFYEQYF.